The 8 T cell receptor beta chains presented below share a single source sample, sequenced in a study of shared clonotypes between healthy human individuals. TCRdb's copy holds only in-frame clones and misses some; the assay was immunoSEQ multiplex PCR. The sample lists hundreds of thousands of clones; roughly 79% were seen once. Source material: PBMCs. The receptors here all came from a woman in her 40s in good health. Some clones in this sample may be carry-over from other donors' samples.

V is TRBV7-9 and J is TRBJ2-7; D uncertain. Trimming removed 5 bases at V and 4 bases at J, with 9 bases between. Looked up from germline, CDR1 is SEHNR and CDR2 is FQNEAQ (reference sequence). This CDR3 spans 12 amino acids. In DNA, the CDR3 is TGTGCCAGCAGCACGATGCAGTACGAGCAGTACTTC. Protein sequence: CASSTMQYEQYF.

This clone occurred a few times. The chain joins TRBV29-1 to TRBJ1-1; TRBD1 matches 8 bases. Germline V gives CDR1 SQVTM, CDR2 ANQGSEA. This CDR3 has 15 residues. J was trimmed by 1 base and V by 7 bases; bases with no gene match: 11. CDR3 loop: CSANRGGTGNTEAFF. The CDR3 DNA sequence: TGCAGCGCAAATCGGGGGGGGACAGGGAACACTGAAGCTTTCTTT.

V and J are TRBV19 and TRBJ2-3; D is uncertain. The CDR3 spans 13 residues. CDR1 is LNHDA, CDR2 SQIVND, per germline (reference sequence). The V gene lost 6 bases and the J gene lost 4 bases, with 11 bases spanning the gap. CDR3 loop: CASRGGGADTQYF. The DNA for the CDR3 is TGTGCCAGTAGGGGTGGTGGGGCAGATACGCAGTATTTT.

This clone was recorded a few times. The V call is TRBV27, the J call TRBJ1-1; maybe TRBD1 (5 bases). The CDR3 loop spans 17 amino acids. V shed 5 bases and J shed 0 bases, with 19 bases lying between them. Germline loops: CDR1 MNHEY, CDR2 SMNVEV (reference sequence). The CDR3 DNA follows: TGTGCCAGCAGTCCTATCCCCCCCAGGGTAATGAACACTGAAGCTTTCTTT. This sequence encodes CASSPIPPRVMNTEAFF.

In this sample, this clone turned up many times. The genes are TRBV7-9 and TRBJ2-7; D possibly corresponds to TRBD1 (5 bases). Deletions cut 4 bases from V and 2 bases from J, with 9 bases between. The CDR3 spans 13 residues. From germline, CDR1 is SEHNR and CDR2 FQNEAQ (reference sequence). CDR3 amino acids: CASSSRTPYEQYF. The DNA for the CDR3 is TGTGCCAGCAGCTCCAGGACACCCTACGAGCAGTACTTC.

Concerning this clone: Other DNA sequences within the sample encode an identical CDR3. V and J are TRBV4-2 and TRBJ2-7, with 9 positions matching TRBD2. V trimming: 1 base; J trimming: 3 bases; junction bases outside the gene matches: 4. The CDR3 sequence is 15 residues long. CDR1 and CDR2 (germline): LGHNA, YNFKEQ. The CDR3 DNA is TGTGCCAGCAGCCAAGTAGCGGGAGTGAACTACGAGCAGTACTTC. The encoded protein is CASSQVAGVNYEQYF.

This sequence joins TRBV4-1 and TRBJ1-1, with D hard to call. From germline, CDR1 is MGHRA and CDR2 YSYEKL. This CDR3 has 14 amino acids. V was shortened by 6 bases and J by 1 base, with 12 bases between the two germline ends. CDR3 coding DNA: TGCGCCAGCAGACATCCAGGCGGGAACACTGAAGCTTTCTTT. This codes for CASRHPGGNTEAFF.

Details on this clone: This same CDR3 is encoded by further DNA sequences in the sample. The J gene is TRBJ1-2, the V gene TRBV7-2, with 9 positions matching TRBD1. Germline CDR1 reads SGHTA; CDR2 reads FQGNSA. V trimming: 5 bases; J trimming: 4 bases; junction bases outside the gene matches: 5. This CDR3 is built from 14 residues. This CDR3 reads CASSLGQGGYGYTF. CDR3 DNA sequence: TGTGCCAGCAGCCTGGGACAGGGCGGCTATGGCTACACCTTC.